This T cell receptor beta chain was found in a study of T cell responses to AZD1222 COVID-19 vaccine. Produced via immunoSEQ multiplex PCR; TCRdb's table is partial and in-frame only. The sample lists some 75,000 clones; over 75% were seen once. The CDR3 totals 14 residues. Germline CDR1 is MNHEY and CDR2 is SVGAGI. J gave up 6 bases and V 7 bases, and 11 bases lay outside the gene matches. The chain uses TRBV6-5 and TRBJ1-2; 7 nucleotides agree with TRBD1. Sample: peripheral blood, taken on day 0 of AZD1222 vaccination. The receptor's source is an adult in good health. The CDR3, as DNA: TGTGCCAGCACGAGCCAGGGGGGCAAACATGGCTACACCTTC. It translates to CASTSQGGKHGYTF.